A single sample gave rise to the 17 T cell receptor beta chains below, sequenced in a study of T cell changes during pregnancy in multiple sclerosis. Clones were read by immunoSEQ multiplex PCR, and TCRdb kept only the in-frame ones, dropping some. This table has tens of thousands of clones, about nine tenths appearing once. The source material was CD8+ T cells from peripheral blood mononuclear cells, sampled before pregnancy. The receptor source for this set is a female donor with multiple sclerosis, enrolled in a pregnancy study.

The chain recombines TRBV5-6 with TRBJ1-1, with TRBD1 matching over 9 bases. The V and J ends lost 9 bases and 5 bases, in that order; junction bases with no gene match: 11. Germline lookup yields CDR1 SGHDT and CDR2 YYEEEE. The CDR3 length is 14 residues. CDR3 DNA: TGTGCCACCCGAGTATGGGACAGGGTGACTGAAGCTTTCTTT. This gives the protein CATRVWDRVTEAFF.

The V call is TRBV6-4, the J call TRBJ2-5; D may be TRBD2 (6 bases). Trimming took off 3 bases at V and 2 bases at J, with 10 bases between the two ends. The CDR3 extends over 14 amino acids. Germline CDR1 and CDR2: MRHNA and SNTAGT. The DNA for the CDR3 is TGTGCCAGCAGTGAATTCGGGGGACAAGAGACCCAGTACTTC. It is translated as CASSEFGGQETQYF.

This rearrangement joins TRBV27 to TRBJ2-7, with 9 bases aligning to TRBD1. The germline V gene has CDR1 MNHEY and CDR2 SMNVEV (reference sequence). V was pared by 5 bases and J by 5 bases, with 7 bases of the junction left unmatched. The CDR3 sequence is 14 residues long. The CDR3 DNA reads TGTGCCAGCAGTATAGGGGACAGGGTCGACGAGCAGTACTTC. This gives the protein CASSIGDRVDEQYF.

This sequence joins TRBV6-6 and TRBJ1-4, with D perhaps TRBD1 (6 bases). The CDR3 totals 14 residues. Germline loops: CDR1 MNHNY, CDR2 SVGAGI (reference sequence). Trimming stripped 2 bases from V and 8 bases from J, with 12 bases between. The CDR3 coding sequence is TGTGCCAGCAGTTACATTACAGGGTTCGAAAAACTGTTTTTT. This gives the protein CASSYITGFEKLFF.

The CDR3 spells CASSISLQETQYF. CDR3 bases: TGTGCCAGTAGTATTAGTCTGCAAGAGACCCAGTACTTC. The chain couples TRBV19 to TRBJ2-5; D gene unclear. CDR3 length: 13 amino acids. Germline V CDR1 and CDR2: LNHDA, SQIVND (reference sequence). Trimming cost V 3 bases and J 2 bases, with 7 bases left between them. The variable domain in full, completed from reference TRBV19 and TRBJ2-5, reads DGGITQSPKYLFRKEGQNVTLSCEQNLNHDAMYWYRQDPGQGLRLIYYSQIVNDFQKGDIAEGYSVSREKKESFPLTVTSAQKNPTAFYLCASSISLQETQYFGPGTRLLVL.

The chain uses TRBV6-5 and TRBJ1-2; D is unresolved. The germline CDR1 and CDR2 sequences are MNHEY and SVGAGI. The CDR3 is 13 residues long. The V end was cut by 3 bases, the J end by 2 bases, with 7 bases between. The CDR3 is CASSYGQNYGYTF. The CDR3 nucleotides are TGTGCCAGCAGTTATGGGCAGAACTATGGCTACACCTTC.

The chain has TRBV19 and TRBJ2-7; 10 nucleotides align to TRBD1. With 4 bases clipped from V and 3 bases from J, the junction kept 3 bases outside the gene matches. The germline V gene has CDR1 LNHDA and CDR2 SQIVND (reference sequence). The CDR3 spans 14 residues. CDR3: CASSTTGGFYEQYF. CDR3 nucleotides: TGTGCCAGTAGTACGACAGGGGGCTTCTACGAGCAGTACTTC.

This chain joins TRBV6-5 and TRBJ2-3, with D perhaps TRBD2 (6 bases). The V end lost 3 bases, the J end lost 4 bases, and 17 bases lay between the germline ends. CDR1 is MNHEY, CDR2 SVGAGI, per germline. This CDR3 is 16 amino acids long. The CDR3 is CASSYQVTSGADTQYF. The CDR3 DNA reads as TGTGCCAGCAGTTATCAGGTGACTAGTGGGGCAGATACGCAGTATTTT.

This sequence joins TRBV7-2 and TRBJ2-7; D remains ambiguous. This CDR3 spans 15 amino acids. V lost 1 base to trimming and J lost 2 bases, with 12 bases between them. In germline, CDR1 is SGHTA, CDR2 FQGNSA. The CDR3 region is CASSLEVSNTYEQYF. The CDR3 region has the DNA TGTGCCAGCAGCTTAGAGGTTAGCAACACCTACGAGCAGTACTTC.

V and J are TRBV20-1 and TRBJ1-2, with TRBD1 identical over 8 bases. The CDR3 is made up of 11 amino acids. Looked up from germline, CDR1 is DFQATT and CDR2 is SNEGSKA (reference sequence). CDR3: CSPTGGNGYTF. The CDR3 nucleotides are TGCAGCCCCACAGGGGGTAATGGCTACACCTTC.

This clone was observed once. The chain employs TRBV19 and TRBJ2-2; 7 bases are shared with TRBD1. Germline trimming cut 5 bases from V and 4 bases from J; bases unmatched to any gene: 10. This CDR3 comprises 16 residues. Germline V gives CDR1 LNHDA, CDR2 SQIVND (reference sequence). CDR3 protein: CASSFRQGLSTGELFF. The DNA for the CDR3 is TGTGCCAGTAGTTTTCGACAGGGTCTAAGCACCGGGGAGCTGTTTTTT.

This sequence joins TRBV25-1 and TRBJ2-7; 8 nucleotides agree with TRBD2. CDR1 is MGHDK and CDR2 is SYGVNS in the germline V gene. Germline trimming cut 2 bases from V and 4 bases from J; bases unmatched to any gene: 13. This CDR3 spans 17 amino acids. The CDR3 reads CASSEGHGAGVVYEQYF. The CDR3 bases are TGTGCCAGCAGTGAAGGGCACGGAGCGGGGGTCGTATACGAGCAGTACTTC.

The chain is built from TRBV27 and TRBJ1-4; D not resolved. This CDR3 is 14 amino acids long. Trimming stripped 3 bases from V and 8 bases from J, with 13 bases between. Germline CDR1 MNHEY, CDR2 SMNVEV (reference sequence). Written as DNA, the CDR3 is TGTGCCAGCAGTTTCGGGGTGGACCTCGAAAAACTGTTTTTT. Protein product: CASSFGVDLEKLFF. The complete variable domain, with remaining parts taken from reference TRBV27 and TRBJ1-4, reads EAQVTQNPRYLITVTGKKLTVTCSQNMNHEYMSWYRQDPGLGLRQIYYSMNVEVTDKGDVPEGYKVSRKEKRNFPLILESPSPNQTSLYFCASSFGVDLEKLFFGSGTQLSVL.

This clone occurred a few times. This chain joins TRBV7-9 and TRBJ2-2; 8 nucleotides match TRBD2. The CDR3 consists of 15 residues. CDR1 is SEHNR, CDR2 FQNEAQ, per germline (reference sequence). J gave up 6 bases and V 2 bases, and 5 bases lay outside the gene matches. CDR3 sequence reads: CASSLSGGPSGELFF. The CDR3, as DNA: TGTGCCAGCAGCTTATCGGGGGGGCCATCCGGGGAGCTGTTTTTT. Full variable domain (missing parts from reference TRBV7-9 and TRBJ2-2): DTGVSQNPRHKITKRGQNVTFRCDPISEHNRLYWYRQTLGQGPEFLTYFQNEAQLEKSRLLSDRFSAERPKGSFSTLEIQRTEQGDSAMYLCASSLSGGPSGELFFGEGSRLTVL.

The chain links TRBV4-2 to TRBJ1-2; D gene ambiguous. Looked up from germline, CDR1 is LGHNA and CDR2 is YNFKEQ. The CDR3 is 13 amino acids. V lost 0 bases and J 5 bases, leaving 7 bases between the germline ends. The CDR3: CASSQDGFYGYTF. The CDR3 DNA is TGTGCCAGCAGCCAAGACGGGTTTTATGGCTACACCTTC.

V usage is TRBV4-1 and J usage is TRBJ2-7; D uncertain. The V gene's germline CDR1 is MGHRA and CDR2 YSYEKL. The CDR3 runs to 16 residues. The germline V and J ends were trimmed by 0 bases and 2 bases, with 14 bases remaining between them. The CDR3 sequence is CASSQDPPPGTYEQYF. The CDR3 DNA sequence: TGCGCCAGCAGCCAAGACCCCCCCCCAGGAACCTACGAGCAGTACTTC.

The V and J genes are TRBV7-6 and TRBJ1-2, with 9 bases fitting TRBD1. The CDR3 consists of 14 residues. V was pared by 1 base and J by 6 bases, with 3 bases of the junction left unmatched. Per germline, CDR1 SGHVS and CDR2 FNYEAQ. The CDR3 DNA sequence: TGTGCCAGCAGCTTAGTGGGACAGGGTCATGGCTACACCTTC. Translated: CASSLVGQGHGYTF.